This T cell receptor beta chain appears in the sequencing data of a study of T cell clonality in common variable immunodeficiency (dated by TCRdb to between 2015 and 2017). General conclusions and limits of the study: According to the authors, finding the cause of the higher clonality in CVID would require sequencing the repertoires of T cell subpopulations. Despite equal DNA input, controls averaged approximately 74,000 unique sequences per sample versus 30,000 to 40,000 in CVID samples. Fewer TCRbeta clones were shared among CVID subjects than among healthy controls (p < 0.0001). Differences among patients in the CVID cohort limited the correlations between repertoire features and clinical complications. TCRbeta clonality was higher in CVID subjects than in healthy controls (t-test p = 0.018), and the increase was most characteristic of about a third of subjects. CVID TCRbeta sequences reportedly showed fewer deletions and N-nucleotide insertions and lacked highly modified clones with 13 or more V deletions.

Equivalent amounts of genomic DNA from CVID and control samples were used as sequencing input. For every sample, a 60 bp segment covering the rearranged TCRbeta CDR3 region was amplified and then sequenced. The immunoSEQ assay, a bias-corrected multiplex PCR combined with high-throughput sequencing, was used for TCRbeta amplification. Per the source publication's procedure: Every unique nucleotide sequence counted as a clone and was annotated with V, D and J genes, copy number and frequency. Sequences were labeled productive if in frame, and non-productive if out of frame or containing stop codons. As previously described, Shannon's entropy was used to calculate clonality. The predicted amino acid sequences of productive clones were used to derive the mean CDR3 Kyte-Doolittle hydropathy. Using the R hclust function, scaled V gene usage was clustered hierarchically with Manhattan distance and complete linkage. Sharing of clones by CDR3 amino acid sequence was evaluated through resampling of 12 repertoires per group over 100 rounds. The repertoires were searched for around 72 published EBV-specific and about 250 published CMV-specific TCRbeta sequences. After two CVID samples that produced fewer than 10,000 sequences were dropped from the analysis, around 40 CVID repertoires remained. TCRdb limited this immuneACCESS table to in-frame rearrangements with V and J called. A share of clones is missing; checked studies link under half to unresolved V genes, and the rest is unexplained. Clone size and V and J calls were adopted from that table, with D and trimming inferred from the DNA. This sample has under 45,000 clones, none of them a singleton. Over 1.1% of the sample is held by the ten biggest clonotypes.

This clone was observed many times. Its binding antigen is unknown. The CDR3 extends 3 residues past the end of the read, so its final part is completed from the germline J gene. From the cysteine up to the phenylalanine, the CDR3 has a length of 15 residues. Sequencing covers 36 bases of the CDR3, shown here with the frame starting at base 1. V was cut back by 3 bases and J by 1 base, leaving a gap of 11 bases between them. CDR1 and CDR2 were assigned from the germline V gene as SGHTA and FQGNSA. Both CVID patients and healthy controls were predominantly of Caucasian heritage. From each donor, roughly 4.5 to 8 ml of heparinized peripheral whole blood was collected. Genomic DNA from adults with common variable immune deficiency (CVID) and from healthy adult controls was the source for sequencing TCRbeta CDR3 repertoires. The control group comprised approximately 22 healthy adult volunteers, some 12 female and approximately 10 male, aged about 23 to 75 years with a mean age of approximately 30. Diluted blood was density-centrifuged over Hypaque 1077 or Ficoll-Paque to isolate peripheral blood mononuclear cells. Genomic DNA was extracted from unsorted mononuclear cells by Qiagen column purification or by a centrifugation-based method.

Sequences were obtained from peripheral blood mononuclear cells. The receptor was isolated from a person between 18 and 75 years old in good health. The rearranged segments are TRBV7-2 and TRBJ2-3, with the D gene uncertain. The covered CDR3 bases are TGTGCCAGCAGCTTCTCAGTTGTTGGCACAGATACG. The resulting protein is CASSFSVVGTDT. The whole CDR3 sequence is CASSFSVVGTDTQYF.